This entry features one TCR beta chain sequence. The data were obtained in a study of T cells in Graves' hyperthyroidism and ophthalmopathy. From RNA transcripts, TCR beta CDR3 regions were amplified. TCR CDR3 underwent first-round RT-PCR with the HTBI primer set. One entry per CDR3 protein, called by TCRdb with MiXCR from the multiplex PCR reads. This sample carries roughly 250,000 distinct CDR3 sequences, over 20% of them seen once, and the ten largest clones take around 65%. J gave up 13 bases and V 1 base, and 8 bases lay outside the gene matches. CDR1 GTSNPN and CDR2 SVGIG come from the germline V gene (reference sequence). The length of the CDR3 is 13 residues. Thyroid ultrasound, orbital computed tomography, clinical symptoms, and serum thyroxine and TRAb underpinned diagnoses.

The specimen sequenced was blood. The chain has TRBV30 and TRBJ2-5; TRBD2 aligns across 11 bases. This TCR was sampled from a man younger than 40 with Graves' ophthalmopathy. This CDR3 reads CAWSEASGRPGYF. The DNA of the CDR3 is TGTGCCTGGAGTGAGGCTAGCGGGAGGCCAGGGTACTTC.